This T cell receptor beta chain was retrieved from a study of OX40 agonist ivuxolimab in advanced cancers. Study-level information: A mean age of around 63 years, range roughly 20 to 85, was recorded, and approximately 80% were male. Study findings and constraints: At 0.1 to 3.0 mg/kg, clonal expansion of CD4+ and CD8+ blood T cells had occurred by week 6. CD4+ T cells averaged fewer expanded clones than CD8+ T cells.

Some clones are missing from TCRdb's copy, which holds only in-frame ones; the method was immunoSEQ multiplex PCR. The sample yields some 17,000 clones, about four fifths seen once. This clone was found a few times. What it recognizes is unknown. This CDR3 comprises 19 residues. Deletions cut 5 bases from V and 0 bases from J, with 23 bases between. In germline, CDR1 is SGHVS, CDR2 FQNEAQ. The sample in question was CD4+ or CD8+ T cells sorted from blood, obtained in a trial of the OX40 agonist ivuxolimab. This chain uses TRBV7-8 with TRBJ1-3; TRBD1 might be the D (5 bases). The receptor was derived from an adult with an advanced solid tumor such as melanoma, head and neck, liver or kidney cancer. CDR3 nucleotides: TGTGCCAGCAGCGTAGGTTGGGGGGTAAGACGGACCTCTGGAAACACCATATATTTT. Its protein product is CASSVGWGVRRTSGNTIYF.